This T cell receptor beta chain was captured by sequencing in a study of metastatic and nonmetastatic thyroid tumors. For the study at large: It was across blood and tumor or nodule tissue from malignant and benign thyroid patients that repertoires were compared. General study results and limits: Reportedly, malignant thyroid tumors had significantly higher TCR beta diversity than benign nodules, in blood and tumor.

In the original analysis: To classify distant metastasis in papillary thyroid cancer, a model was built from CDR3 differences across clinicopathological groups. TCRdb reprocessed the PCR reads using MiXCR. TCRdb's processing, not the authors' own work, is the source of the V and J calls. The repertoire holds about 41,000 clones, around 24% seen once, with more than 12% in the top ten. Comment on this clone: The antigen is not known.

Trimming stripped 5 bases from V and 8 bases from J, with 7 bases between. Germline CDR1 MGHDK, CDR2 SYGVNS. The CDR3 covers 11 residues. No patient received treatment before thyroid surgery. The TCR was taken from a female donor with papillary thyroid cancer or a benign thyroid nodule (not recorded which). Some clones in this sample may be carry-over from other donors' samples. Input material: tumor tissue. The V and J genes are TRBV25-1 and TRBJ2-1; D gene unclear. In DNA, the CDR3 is TGTGCCAGCAGTCCCCTCGATGAGCAGTTCTTC. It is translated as CASSPLDEQFF.